These T cell receptor beta chains were read from a single sample in a study of blood T cell repertoires in COVID-19. Generated by immunoSEQ multiplex PCR, the TCRdb table keeps only in-frame clones and is missing some. The sample gives approximately 270,000 clones, around nine tenths of which show up once; approximately 8.2% is in the top ten. The sample was peripheral blood. These receptors came from a man in his forties with active or convalescent COVID-19. Both conserved end residues are part of each CDR3. The order of the fields is D gene, J gene, V gene, clone size, CDR3 protein, CDR3 DNA. A D gene is named only where the DNA matches it firmly. Size is stated for part of the rows, as once, few or many counts, or as a class when the clone is expanded.

TRBD1,TRBJ1-1,TRBV6-5,few,CASSLQGGTEAFF,TGTGCCAGCAGTCTTCAGGGGGGCACTGAAGCTTTCTTT
TRBD2,TRBJ2-7,TRBV9,.,CASSVGGTSGSYEQYF,TGTGCCAGCAGCGTGGGGGGGACTAGCGGATCCTACGAGCAGTACTTC
.,TRBJ1-2,TRBV19,.,CASSAAPGSGSGYTF,TGTGCCAGTAGTGCCGCCCCGGGGTCGGGTTCGGGCTACACCTTC
TRBD2,TRBJ2-1,TRBV7-2,.,CASSPGTTNYNEQFF,TGTGCCAGCAGCCCCGGGACTACGAACTACAATGAGCAGTTCTTC
TRBD1,TRBJ2-7,TRBV13,.,CASSLIQGAEQYF,TGTGCCAGCAGCTTAATCCAGGGGGCCGAGCAGTACTTC
TRBD2,TRBJ2-2,TRBV13,.,CASSHSGTLSGELFF,TGTGCCAGCAGCCATAGCGGGACTCTCTCCGGGGAGCTGTTTTTT
TRBD2,TRBJ2-7,TRBV7-2,.,CASSLGRGRALEQYF,TGTGCCAGCAGCTTAGGTCGCGGGAGGGCCCTCGAGCAGTACTTC
TRBD2,TRBJ2-3,TRBV30,.,CAWSVVGLAGSDTQYF,TGTGCCTGGAGTGTGGTGGGACTAGCGGGCTCAGATACGCAGTATTTT
TRBD1,TRBJ1-4,TRBV11-2,.,CASSQGGPNEKLFF,TGTGCCAGCAGCCAGGGGGGACCTAATGAAAAACTGTTTTTT
.,TRBJ1-1,TRBV9,once,CASRTEVGSTEAFF,TGTGCCAGCAGAACAGAGGTAGGGAGCACTGAAGCTTTCTTT
TRBD2,TRBJ2-7,TRBV7-3,many,CASRKSAAGDNYEQYF,TGTGCCAGCAGAAAATCCGCAGCGGGAGACAACTACGAGCAGTACTTC
.,TRBJ1-2,TRBV9,.,CASSLYGSNNYGYTF,TGTGCCAGCAGCTTATACGGGTCGAATAACTATGGCTACACCTTC
TRBD1,TRBJ2-7,TRBV7-2,.,CASSSWTGIYEQYF,TGTGCCAGCAGCTCATGGACAGGGATCTACGAGCAGTACTTC
TRBD2,TRBJ2-7,TRBV11-2,.,CASSLPGLDYEQYF,TGTGCCAGCAGCCTCCCGGGACTAGACTACGAGCAGTACTTC
TRBD2,TRBJ2-7,TRBV5-6,.,CASSKERTRGEYEQYF,TGTGCCAGCAGCAAGGAACGGACTCGGGGGGAATACGAGCAGTACTTC
.,TRBJ1-5,TRBV5-5,.,CASSKRLGVPQHF,TGTGCCAGCAGCAAAAGACTGGGTGTGCCCCAGCATTTT
.,TRBJ2-1,TRBV5-3,.,CARSPLGAAHWNEQFF,TGTGCCAGAAGCCCTTTAGGAGCGGCCCACTGGAATGAGCAGTTCTTC
.,TRBJ2-4,TRBV6-2/TRBV6-3,.,CASSYPRDKNIQYF,TGTGCCAGCAGTTACCCCCGGGACAAAAACATTCAGTACTTC
TRBD1,TRBJ2-1,TRBV25-1,.,CASSRQGANEQFF,TGTGCCAGCAGTAGACAGGGGGCGAATGAGCAGTTCTTC
.,TRBJ2-2,TRBV5-4,.,CASSLGGANTGELFF,TGTGCCAGCAGCTTGGGCGGGGCGAACACCGGGGAGCTGTTTTTT